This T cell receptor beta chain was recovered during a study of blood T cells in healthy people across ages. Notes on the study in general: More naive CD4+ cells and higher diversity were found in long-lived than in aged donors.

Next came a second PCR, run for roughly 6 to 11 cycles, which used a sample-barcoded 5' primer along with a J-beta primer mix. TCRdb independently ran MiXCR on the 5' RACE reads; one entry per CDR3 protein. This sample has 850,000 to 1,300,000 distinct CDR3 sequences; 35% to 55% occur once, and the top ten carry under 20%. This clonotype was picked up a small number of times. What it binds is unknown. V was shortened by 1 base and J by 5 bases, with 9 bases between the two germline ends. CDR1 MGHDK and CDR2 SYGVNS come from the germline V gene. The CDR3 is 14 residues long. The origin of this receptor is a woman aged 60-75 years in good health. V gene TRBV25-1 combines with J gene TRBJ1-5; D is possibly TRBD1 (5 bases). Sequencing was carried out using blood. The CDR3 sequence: CASSESGSHQPQHF. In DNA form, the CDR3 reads TGTGCCAGCAGTGAATCAGGGAGTCATCAGCCCCAGCATTTT.